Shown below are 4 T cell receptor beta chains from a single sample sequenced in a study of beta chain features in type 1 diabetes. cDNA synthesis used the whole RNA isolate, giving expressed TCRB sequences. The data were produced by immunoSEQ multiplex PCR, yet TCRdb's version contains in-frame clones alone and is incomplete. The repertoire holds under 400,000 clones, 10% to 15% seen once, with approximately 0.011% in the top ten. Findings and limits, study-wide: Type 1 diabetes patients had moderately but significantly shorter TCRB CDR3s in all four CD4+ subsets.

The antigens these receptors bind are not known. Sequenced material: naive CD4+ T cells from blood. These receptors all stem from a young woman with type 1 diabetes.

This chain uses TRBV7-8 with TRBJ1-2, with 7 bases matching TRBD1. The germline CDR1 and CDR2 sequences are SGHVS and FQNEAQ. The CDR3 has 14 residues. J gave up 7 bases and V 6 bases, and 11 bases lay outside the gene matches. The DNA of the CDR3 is TGTGCCAGCAGAGGCGGACAGGCACTTAGTGGCTACACCTTC. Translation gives CASRGGQALSGYTF.

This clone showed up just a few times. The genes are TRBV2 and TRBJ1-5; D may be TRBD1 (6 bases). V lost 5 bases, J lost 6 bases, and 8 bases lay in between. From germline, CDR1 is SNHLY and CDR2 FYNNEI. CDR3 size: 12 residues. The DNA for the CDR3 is TGTGCCAGCAGTACAGGGATTCAGCCCCAGCATTTT. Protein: CASSTGIQPQHF.

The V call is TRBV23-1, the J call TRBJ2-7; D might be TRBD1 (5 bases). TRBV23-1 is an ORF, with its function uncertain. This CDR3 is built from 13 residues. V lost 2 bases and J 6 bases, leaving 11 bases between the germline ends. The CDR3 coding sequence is TGCGCCAGCAGTCAAGGGCAGGGTGGCGAGCAGTACTTC. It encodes CASSQGQGGEQYF.

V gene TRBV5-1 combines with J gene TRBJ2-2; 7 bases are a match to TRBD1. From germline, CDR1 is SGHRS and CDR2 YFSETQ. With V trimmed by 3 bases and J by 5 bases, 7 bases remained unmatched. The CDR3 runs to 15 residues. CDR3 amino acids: CASSSRQGATGELFF. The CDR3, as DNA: TGCGCCAGCAGCTCCCGACAGGGTGCGACCGGGGAGCTGTTTTTT.